This TCR beta chain came from a study of neurological immune-mediated disorders. Study observations and caveats: No CDR3 amino acid sequences recurred among expanded clones across subjects, suggesting private repertoires in all groups.

A remark on this clonotype: Antigen unknown.

Germline values: CDR1 SGHTA, CDR2 FQGNSA. With V trimmed by 5 bases and J by 5 bases, 6 bases remained unmatched. This CDR3 is 14 amino acids long. Specified time point: longitudinal time-point 3. The unsorted libraries were made from 2 million PBMCs kept at -80 C. The team produced cDNA through 5'RACE using 10-nucleotide random UMIs. TCRdb itself ran the 5' RACE reads through MiXCR, one entry per CDR3 protein. In the table there are fewer than 110,000 distinct CDR3 sequences, 11% of which are singletons. The sequencing sample was made of PBMCs. The clonotype originates from a female donor with HTLV-1-associated myelopathy (HAM/TSP). This rearrangement joins TRBV7-2 to TRBJ2-7, with 10 bases matching TRBD1. This CDR3 reads CASSTDRGLNEQYF. DNA of the CDR3: TGTGCCAGCAGCACAGACAGGGGGCTAAACGAGCAGTACTTC.